This T cell receptor (beta chain) was sequenced in a study of blood T cell repertoires in COVID-19. Study summary: COVID-19 samples, acute and convalescent, were from the United States, Italy and Spain.

Trimming took off 4 bases at V and 4 bases at J, with 10 bases between the two ends. The CDR3 is 14 amino acids. Germline CDR1 KGHSH, CDR2 LQKENI. Original processing notes: Amplification with reference gene primers provided the estimates of nucleated cell counts. Only in-frame clones appear in the TCRdb table, and some are missing; sequencing was by immunoSEQ multiplex PCR. From that table come the V and J calls and clone size; the DNA was used to work out D and trimming. The sample has 90,000 to 110,000 clones, around 82% seen once. The chain recombines TRBV18 with TRBJ2-2, with D perhaps TRBD1 (5 bases). This receptor was identified in a human donor in a cohort sampled during active or convalescent COVID-19. The sequenced material came from peripheral blood. The CDR3 region has the DNA TGTGCCAGCTCACGGGATCAGGGCACCGGGGAGCTGTTTTTT. It codes for CASSRDQGTGELFF.